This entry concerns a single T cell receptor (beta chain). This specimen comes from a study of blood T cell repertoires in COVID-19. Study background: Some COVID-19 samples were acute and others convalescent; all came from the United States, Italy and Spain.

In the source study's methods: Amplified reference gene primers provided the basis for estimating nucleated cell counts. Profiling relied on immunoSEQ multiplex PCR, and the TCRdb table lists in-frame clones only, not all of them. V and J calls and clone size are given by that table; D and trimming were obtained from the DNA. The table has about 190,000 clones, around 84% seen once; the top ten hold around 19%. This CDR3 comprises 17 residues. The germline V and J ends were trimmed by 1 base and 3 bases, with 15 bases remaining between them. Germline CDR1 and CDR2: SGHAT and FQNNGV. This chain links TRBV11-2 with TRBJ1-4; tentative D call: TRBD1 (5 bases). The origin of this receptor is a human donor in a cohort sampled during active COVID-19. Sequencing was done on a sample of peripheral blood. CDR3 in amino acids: CASSLAGSSMSNEKLFF. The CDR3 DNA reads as TGTGCCAGCAGCTTAGCAGGGTCTTCCATGTCTAATGAAAAACTGTTTTTT. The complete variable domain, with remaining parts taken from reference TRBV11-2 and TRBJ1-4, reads EAGVAQSPRYKIIEKRQSVAFWCNPISGHATLYWYQQILGQGPKLLIQFQNNGVVDDSQLPKDRFSAERLKGVDSTLKIQPAKLEDSAVYLCASSLAGSSMSNEKLFFGSGTQLSVL.